Described below is a single T cell receptor (beta chain) sequence and its context. Its matching antigen is unknown. Every sample gave at least 5 micrograms of total RNA when it was extracted. The sample is drawn from a study of blood T cells in healthy people across ages. Study-wide points: Long-lived donors carried more naive CD4+ cells and greater diversity than aged donors. Roughly linear age-related decline in beta diversity appeared, significant by age approximately 43.

Then a second PCR, running about 6 to 11 cycles, was carried out with a sample-barcoded 5' primer and a J-beta primer mix. TCRdb recomputed calls from the 5' RACE reads with MiXCR, one row per CDR3 protein. The top ten hold 10% to 15% of the sample, which has some 1.1 million distinct CDR3 sequences, approximately 38% seen once. This clonotype was sampled from a man aged 18 to 30 in good health. What was sequenced was blood.

As DNA, the CDR3 is TGTGCCAGTAGTATAGGGGCAGAAAGAGATACGCAGTATTTT. This encodes CASSIGAERDTQYF. V usage is TRBV19 and J usage is TRBJ2-3; D unresolved. This CDR3 has 14 residues. The germline V gene encodes CDR1 LNHDA and CDR2 SQIVND (reference sequence). Trimming cost V 1 base and J 5 bases, with 10 bases left between them.